The sequence of this TCR beta chain was determined in a study of cytomegalovirus exposure and HLA in healthy donors. The donors (healthy individuals) were bone marrow donors. Overall study results and limits: Sequencing depth across donors, presence/absence analyses assumed, was roughly uniform.

PCR employed 60 Vbeta and 13 Jbeta primers. TCRdb keeps only in-frame clones here, not all; method: immunoSEQ multiplex PCR. The sample consists of fewer than 150,000 clones, 65% to 85% of them appearing once. This clone was observed a handful of times. What it recognizes is unknown. Sample: PBMCs. This TCR was recovered from a woman younger than 45 in good health and CMV-seropositive.

As DNA, the CDR3 is TGTGCCAGCAGCCGCCAGGGATTTAATGAAAAACTGTTTTTT. Translated: CASSRQGFNEKLFF. The rearrangement uses TRBV14 and TRBJ1-4, with a weak D call TRBD1 (5 bases). CDR1 is SGHDN and CDR2 is FVKESK in the germline V gene. This CDR3 has 14 amino acids. Trimming stripped 4 bases from V and 4 bases from J, with 10 bases between.